The subject of this entry is one T cell receptor (beta chain). The antigen is unknown. The data derive from a study of identifying expanded T cells in peripheral blood. The study, taken as a whole, reports: Two-week clone count variance significantly increased as total template count grew. Differentially abundant clones: roughly 1.2 between replicates, 15 to 17 at 2 to 3 weeks, less than 20 at four.

Sequenced by immunoSEQ multiplex PCR; TCRdb stores in-frame clones only, minus some. The sample has 95,000 to 100,000 clones; 70% to 90% are singletons. Collection occurred without any documented infections or immune events in donors. Between the trimmed V and J ends, which lost 8 bases and 1 base, there was a span of 12 bases. Germline V CDR1 and CDR2: LNHDA, SQIVND (reference sequence). The CDR3 loop spans 14 amino acids. The TCR comes from a person between 18 and 75 years old in good health. The sequencing input was blood. The V and J genes are TRBV19 and TRBJ1-3, with unresolved D. CDR3 nucleotides: TGTGCCAGTCAAACACAGTCTTCTGGAAACACCATATATTTT. Protein product: CASQTQSSGNTIYF.